This T cell receptor beta chain was obtained from a study of T cells in Graves' hyperthyroidism and ophthalmopathy. Study results and limitations: Most thyroid clonotypes that were expanded above 0.001 also turned up in blood.

There were TCR beta CDR3 regions amplified from RNA transcripts. With the HTBI primer set, the TCR CDR3 went through a first round of RT-PCR. One entry per CDR3 protein, called by TCRdb with MiXCR from the multiplex PCR reads. The sample has hundreds of thousands of distinct CDR3 sequences; roughly 14% are singletons. This clonotype showed up many times. Its cognate antigen is unknown. The TCR comes from a man in his late teens or twenties with Graves' ophthalmopathy. Sequencing was performed on blood.

CDR3 sequence (DNA): TGCGCCAGCAGCGACGGGACGACCTATGGCTACACCTTC. Its translation is CASSDGTTYGYTF. The genes are TRBV5-1 and TRBJ1-2, with D tentatively TRBD1 (5 bases). Trimming removed 4 bases from V and 4 bases from J, with 11 bases in between. CDR3 length: 13 amino acids. Germline CDR1 reads SGHRS; CDR2 reads YFSETQ.